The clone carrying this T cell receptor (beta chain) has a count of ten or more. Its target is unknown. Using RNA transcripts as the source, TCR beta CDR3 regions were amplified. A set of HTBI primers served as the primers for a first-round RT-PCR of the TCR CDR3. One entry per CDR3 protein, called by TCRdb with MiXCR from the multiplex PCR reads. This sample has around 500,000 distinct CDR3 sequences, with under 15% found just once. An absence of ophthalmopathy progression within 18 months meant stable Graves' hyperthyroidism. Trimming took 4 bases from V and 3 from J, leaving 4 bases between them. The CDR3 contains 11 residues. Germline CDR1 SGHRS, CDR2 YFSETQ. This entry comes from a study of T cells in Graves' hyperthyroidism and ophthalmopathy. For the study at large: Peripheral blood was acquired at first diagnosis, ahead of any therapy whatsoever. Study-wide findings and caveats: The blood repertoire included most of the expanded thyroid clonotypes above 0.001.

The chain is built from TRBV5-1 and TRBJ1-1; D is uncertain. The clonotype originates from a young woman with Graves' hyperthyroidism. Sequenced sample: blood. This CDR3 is CASSADTEAFF. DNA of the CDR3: TGCGCCAGCAGCGCGGACACTGAAGCTTTCTTT.